This T cell receptor beta chain was found in a study of OX40 agonist ivuxolimab in advanced cancers. About this clone: Antigen: not known.

Overall study results and limits: Which antigen the expanded peripheral T cells recognized is unknown. On average, CD8+ T cells had more expanded clones than CD4+.

Clones were read by immunoSEQ multiplex PCR, and TCRdb kept only the in-frame ones, dropping some. Here the sample spans about 77,000 clones, roughly 92% being singletons. A history of autoimmune disease or systemic immunosuppression excluded patients. V lost 8 bases to trimming and J lost 6 bases; unmatched junction nucleotides: 7. From germline, CDR1 is MNHNS and CDR2 SASEGT. CDR3 length: 13 amino acids. The origin of this receptor is an adult with an advanced solid tumor such as melanoma, head and neck, liver or kidney cancer. V gene TRBV6-1 combines with J gene TRBJ1-5, with 7 positions matching TRBD1. Sample: CD4+ or CD8+ T cells sorted from blood, taken in a trial of the OX40 agonist ivuxolimab. The CDR3 here is CASLSTGIQPQHF. For the CDR3, the DNA is TGTGCCAGCTTGTCGACAGGGATTCAGCCCCAGCATTTT.